A single sample is the source of the 3 T cell receptor beta chains below, sequenced in a study of a mutant IDH1 vaccine in newly diagnosed glioma. Antigen specificity for these receptors is unknown. Here immunoSEQ multiplex PCR was the method, and the copy in TCRdb shows in-frame clones only, minus some. Altogether more than 55,000 clones are present, about 81% being singletons, with the ten largest covering over 7%. Specified time point: week 23, last vaccination. All doses held 300 ug of mutant IDH1 20-mer peptide, with topical imiquimod. The sample in question was PBMCs, obtained from a glioma patient whose treatment included an IDH1 peptide vaccine. Every receptor here comes from a woman aged 40 to 55 with glioma. Some clones in this sample may be carry-over from other donors' samples.

The CDR3 loop is CASRDGETQYF. The CDR3 coding sequence is TGCGCCAGCAGAGACGGAGAGACCCAGTACTTC. This chain connects TRBV5-1 to TRBJ2-5; no clear D. Germline-derived CDR1 and CDR2 are SGHRS and YFSETQ. V was clipped by 5 bases and J by 4 bases, with 6 bases between them. The CDR3 runs 11 residues.

CDR3 region: CASSARLAGFTGELFF. The CDR3 nucleotides read TGTGCCAGCAGCGCTCGACTAGCGGGGTTCACCGGGGAGCTGTTTTTT. The chain is built from TRBV13 and TRBJ2-2, with 11 nucleotides matching TRBD2. J gave up 4 bases and V 5 bases, and 6 bases lay outside the gene matches. The germline V gene encodes CDR1 PRHDT and CDR2 FYEKMQ (reference sequence). This CDR3 is 16 amino acids long. The whole variable domain, remainder taken from reference TRBV13 and TRBJ2-2, is AAGVIQSPRHLIKEKRETATLKCYPIPRHDTVYWYQQGPGQDPQFLISFYEKMQSDKGSIPDRFSAQQFSDYHSELNMSSLELGDSALYFCASSARLAGFTGELFFGEGSRLTVL.

The V gene is TRBV5-4, the J gene TRBJ1-2; possibly TRBD1 for D (5 bases). The V and J ends lost 4 bases and 7 bases respectively, with 11 bases between them. The CDR3 is 12 residues long. Germline values: CDR1 SGHNT, CDR2 YYREEE (reference sequence). The CDR3 nucleotides read TGTGCCAGCAGCCCCGGGGGGTCTGGCTACACCTTC. Translating gives CASSPGGSGYTF. Together with reference TRBV5-4 and TRBJ1-2, the CDR3 gives the full variable domain: ETGVTQSPTHLIKTRGQQVTLRCSSQSGHNTVSWYQQALGQGPQFIFQYYREEENGRGNFPPRFSGLQFPNYSSELNVNALELDDSALYLCASSPGGSGYTFGSGTRLTVV.